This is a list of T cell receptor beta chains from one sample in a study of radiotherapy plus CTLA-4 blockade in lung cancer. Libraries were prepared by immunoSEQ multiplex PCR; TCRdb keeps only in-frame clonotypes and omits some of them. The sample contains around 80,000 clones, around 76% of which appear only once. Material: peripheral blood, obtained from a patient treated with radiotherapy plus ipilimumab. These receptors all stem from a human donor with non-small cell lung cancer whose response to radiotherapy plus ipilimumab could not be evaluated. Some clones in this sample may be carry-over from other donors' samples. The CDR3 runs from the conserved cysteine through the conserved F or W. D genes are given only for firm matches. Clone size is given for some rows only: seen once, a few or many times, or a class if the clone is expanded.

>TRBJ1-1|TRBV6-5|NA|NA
TGTGCCAGCAGTGGCTCGGGGGGCGCTTTCCCCGGAGCTTTCTTT
CASSGSGGAFPGAFF
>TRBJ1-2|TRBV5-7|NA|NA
TGTGCCAGCAGCTTGGAGTCAGGCTATGGCTACACCTTC
CASSLESGYGYTF
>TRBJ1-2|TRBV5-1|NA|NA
TGCGCCAGCAGCGGGGGGACGGTAAACTATGGCTACACCTTC
CASSGGTVNYGYTF
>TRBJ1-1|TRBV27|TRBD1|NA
TGTGCCAGCACGGGGGGCCCGGGACAGGGGCGAACTGAAGCTTTCTTT
CASTGGPGQGRTEAFF
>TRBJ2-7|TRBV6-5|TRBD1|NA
TGTGCCAGCAGTGTCTCACAGGGGAGCTACGAGCAGTACTTC
CASSVSQGSYEQYF
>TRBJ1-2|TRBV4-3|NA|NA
TGCGCCAGCAGCCAGGATCCCCCCCAGGACTACTATGGCTACACCTTC
CASSQDPPQDYYGYTF
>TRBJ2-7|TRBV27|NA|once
TGTGCCAGCAGAAAACAGGGCTCCTACGAGCAGTACTTC
CASRKQGSYEQYF
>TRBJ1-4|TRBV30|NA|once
TGTGCCTGGAGTGTCGGCAGGGTTCGTTCAGGGCGGGAAAAACTGTTTTTT
CAWSVGRVRSGREKLFF
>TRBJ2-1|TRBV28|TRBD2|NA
TGTGCCAGCAGTTTAATAAGCGGGGGGGGTGAGCAGTTCTTC
CASSLISGGGEQFF
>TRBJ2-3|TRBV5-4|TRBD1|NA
TGTGCCAGCAGCCCGGGACAGACTAGCACAGATACGCAGTATTTT
CASSPGQTSTDTQYF
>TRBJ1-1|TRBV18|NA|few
TGTGCCAGCTCACCACTATTCGGGAACACTGAAGCTTTCTTT
CASSPLFGNTEAFF
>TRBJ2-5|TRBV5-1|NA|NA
TGCGCCAGCAGCTTTGACATCCCGGAGACCCAGTACTTC
CASSFDIPETQYF
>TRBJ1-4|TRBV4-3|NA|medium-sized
TGCGCCAGCAGCCAAGGGGGCGCGGGGGAAAAACTGTTTTTT
CASSQGGAGEKLFF
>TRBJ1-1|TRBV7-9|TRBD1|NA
TGTGCCAGCACTGATACAGGGGCCCCGAACACTGAAGCTTTCTTT
CASTDTGAPNTEAFF
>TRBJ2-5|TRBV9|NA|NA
TGTGCCAGCAGCGCGGCGACAGGGAGGGAGACCCAGTACTTC
CASSAATGRETQYF
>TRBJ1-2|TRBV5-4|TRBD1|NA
TGTGCCAGCAGCCTAGACAGGGTAGGAATCTATGGCTACACCTTC
CASSLDRVGIYGYTF
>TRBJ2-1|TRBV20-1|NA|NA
TGCAGTGCTAGTAACAGCAATGAGCAGTTCTTC
CSASNSNEQFF
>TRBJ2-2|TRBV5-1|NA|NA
TGCGCCAGCAGCTTGGGCGGAGGGAGTGATACCGGGGAGCTGTTTTTT
CASSLGGGSDTGELFF
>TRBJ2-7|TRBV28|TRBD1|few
TGTGCCAGCAGTCCTCTGTTTGGACAGGTCGAGCAGTACTTC
CASSPLFGQVEQYF
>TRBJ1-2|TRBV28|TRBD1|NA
TGTGCCAGCAGTCCCTGGACAGGGATGGGGGGCTACACCTTC
CASSPWTGMGGYTF
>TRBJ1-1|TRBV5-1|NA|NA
TGCGCCAGCAGCTTCGGGGGAATGAACACTGAAGCTTTCTTT
CASSFGGMNTEAFF
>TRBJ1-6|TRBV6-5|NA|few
TGTGCCAGCAGCCCCGGACGGGGGAATAATTCACCCCTCCACTTT
CASSPGRGNNSPLHF
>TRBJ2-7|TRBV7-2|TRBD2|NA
TGTGCCAGCAGCTTTGCCGGGACTAGCGGGGGCTCCTACGAGCAGTACTTC
CASSFAGTSGGSYEQYF
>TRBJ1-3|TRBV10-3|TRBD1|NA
TGTGCCATCAGTGAGTGGCAGGGGGTGGAAGACACCATATATTTT
CAISEWQGVEDTIYF
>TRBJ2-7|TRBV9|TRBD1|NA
TGTGCCAGCAGCCCAGGACAGGGGGTAAGCGAGCAGTACTTC
CASSPGQGVSEQYF
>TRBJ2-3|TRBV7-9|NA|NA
TGTGCCAGCAGCCGGGCCCCCGGGGTGTTGACAGATACGCAGTATTTT
CASSRAPGVLTDTQYF
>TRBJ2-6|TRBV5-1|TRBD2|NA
TGCGCCAGCAGCCTGAGGCGACCGGGACTAGCGGGGGGAGATGGGGCCAACGTCCTGACTTTC
CASSLRRPGLAGGDGANVLTF
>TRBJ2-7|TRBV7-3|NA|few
TGTGCCAGCAGCTTAAGGGCAGGGCACTCCTACGAGCAGTACTTC
CASSLRAGHSYEQYF
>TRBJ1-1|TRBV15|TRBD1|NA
TGTGCCACCAGCAGAGATACAGGGGTCAACACTGAAGCTTTCTTT
CATSRDTGVNTEAFF
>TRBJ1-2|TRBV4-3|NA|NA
TGCGCCAGCAGCCAAGAGGCCGGGAAATATGGCTACACCTTC
CASSQEAGKYGYTF
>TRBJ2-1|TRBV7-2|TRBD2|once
TGTGCCAGCAGCTTAGTTAGCGGGGGAAATAATGAGCAGTTCTTC
CASSLVSGGNNEQFF
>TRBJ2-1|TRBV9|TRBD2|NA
TGTGCCAGCAACCGACTAGCGGGGGGGGGTGAGCAGTTCTTC
CASNRLAGGGEQFF
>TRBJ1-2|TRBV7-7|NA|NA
TGTGCTAGCAGCTCCACCGAATCACTACTCGGGGGACATGGCTACACCTTC
CASSSTESLLGGHGYTF
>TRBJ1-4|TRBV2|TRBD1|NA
TGTGCCAGCAGAGCCAGGGGGGTCGAAAAACTGTTTTTT
CASRARGVEKLFF
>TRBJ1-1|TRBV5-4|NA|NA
TGTGCCAGCAGCCCCCAGCGGGGAACTGAAGCTTTCTTT
CASSPQRGTEAFF
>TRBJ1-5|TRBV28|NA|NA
TGTGCCAGCAGTTCCCTCGGAAGGGGTGGACAGCCCCAGCATTTT
CASSSLGRGGQPQHF
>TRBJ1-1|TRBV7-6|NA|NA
TGTGCCAGCAGCTTCTACCTGGGGAGGAGCACTGAAGCTTTCTTT
CASSFYLGRSTEAFF
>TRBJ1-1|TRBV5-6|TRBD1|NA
TGTGCCAGCAGCTCCGGGACAGGGAGGGCTTTCTTT
CASSSGTGRAFF
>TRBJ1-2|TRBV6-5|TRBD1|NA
TGTGCCAGCAGTTACTCGGACAGGGACTATGGCTACACCTTC
CASSYSDRDYGYTF
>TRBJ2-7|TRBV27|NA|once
TGTGCCAGCAGTCGGGGGGCAGGGCTCTACGAGCAGTACTTC
CASSRGAGLYEQYF
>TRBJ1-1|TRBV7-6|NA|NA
TGTGCCAGCAGCTCAGCTTGGGGGGACACTGAAGCTTTCTTT
CASSSAWGDTEAFF
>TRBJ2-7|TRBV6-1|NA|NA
TGTGCCAGCAGTGATTCCTACGAGCAGTACTTC
CASSDSYEQYF
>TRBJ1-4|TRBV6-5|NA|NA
TGTGCCAGCAGTTCCTCCGTTGCAACTAATGAAAAACTGTTTTTT
CASSSSVATNEKLFF
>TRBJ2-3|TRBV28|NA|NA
TGTGCCAGCCTGGATGCCCAGGGTTCAGATACGCAGTATTTT
CASLDAQGSDTQYF
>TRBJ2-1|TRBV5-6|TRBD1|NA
TGTGCCAGCAGCTTGGTTGGACAGGTATACAATGAGCAGTTCTTC
CASSLVGQVYNEQFF
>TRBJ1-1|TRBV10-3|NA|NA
TGTGCCATCAGTGCGGGAGTGGGGATGAACACTGAAGCTTTCTTT
CAISAGVGMNTEAFF
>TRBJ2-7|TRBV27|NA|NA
TGTGCCAGCAGTCACGACAGGTTTTACGAGCAGTACTTC
CASSHDRFYEQYF
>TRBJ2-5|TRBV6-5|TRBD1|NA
TGTGCCAGCAGTTACACCCCGACAGGGGGAGAGACCCAGTACTTC
CASSYTPTGGETQYF